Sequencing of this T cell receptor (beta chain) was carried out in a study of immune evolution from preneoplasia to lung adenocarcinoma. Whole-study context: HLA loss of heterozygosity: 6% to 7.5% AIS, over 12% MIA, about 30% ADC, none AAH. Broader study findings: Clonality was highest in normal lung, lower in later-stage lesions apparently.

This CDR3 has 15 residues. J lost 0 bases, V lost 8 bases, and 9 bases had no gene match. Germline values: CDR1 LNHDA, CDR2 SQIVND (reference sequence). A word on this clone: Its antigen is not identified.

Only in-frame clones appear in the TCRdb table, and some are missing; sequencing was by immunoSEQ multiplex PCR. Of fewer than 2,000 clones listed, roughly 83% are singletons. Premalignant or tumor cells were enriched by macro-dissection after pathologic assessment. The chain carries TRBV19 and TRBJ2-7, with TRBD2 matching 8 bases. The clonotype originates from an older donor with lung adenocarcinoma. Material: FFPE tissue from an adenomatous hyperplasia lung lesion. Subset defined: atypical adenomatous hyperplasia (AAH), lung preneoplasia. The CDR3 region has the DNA TGTGCCAGTCACCCCGGGGGGGCCTTCTCCTACGAGCAGTACTTC. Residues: CASHPGGAFSYEQYF.